The 14 T cell receptor beta chains given below trace back to one sample, sequenced in a study of cytomegalovirus exposure and HLA in healthy donors. Sequenced by immunoSEQ multiplex PCR; TCRdb stores in-frame clones only, minus some. The table has some 80,000 clones, 95% to 97% seen once; the top ten hold 1.3%. Input material: PBMCs. The receptors originated from a woman between 18 and 30 years old in good health and CMV-seronegative.

V is TRBV5-1 and J is TRBJ2-7, with 7 bases that match TRBD1. Trimming at V came to 4 bases and at J to 0 bases, leaving 10 bases not matched to a gene. From germline, CDR1 is SGHRS and CDR2 YFSETQ. The CDR3 runs to 16 residues. The DNA for the CDR3 is TGCGCCAGCAGCCTGGGGCCGGGACAGAGCTCCTACGAGCAGTACTTC. This codes for CASSLGPGQSSYEQYF.

The CDR3 loop reads CASTLKGGTEAFF. CDR3 DNA: TGTGCCAGCACACTGAAAGGGGGCACTGAAGCTTTCTTT. The V call is TRBV7-9, the J call TRBJ1-1, with D maybe TRBD1 (6 bases). Germline V gives CDR1 SEHNR, CDR2 FQNEAQ (reference sequence). The CDR3 is 13 residues long. V dropped 7 bases and J dropped 4 bases, with 13 bases sitting between them.

The chain couples TRBV27 to TRBJ1-5; a weak D match, TRBD1 (6 bases). The CDR3 extends over 16 amino acids. Germline V lookup: CDR1 MNHEY, CDR2 SMNVEV (reference sequence). Trimming shortened V by 0 bases and J by 8 bases, and 17 bases separated the two germline ends. The CDR3 DNA reads as TGTGCCAGCAGTTTATCGAGGCACAGGGTTCATGAGCCCCAGCATTTT. It is translated as CASSLSRHRVHEPQHF.

The chain combines TRBV11-2 with TRBJ1-4, with D possibly being TRBD1 (5 bases). Germline loops: CDR1 SGHAT, CDR2 FQNNGV. The CDR3 runs 16 residues. V was pared by 1 base and J by 0 bases, with 9 bases between. CDR3 sequence reads: CASSLAIGATNEKLFF. CDR3 coding DNA: TGTGCCAGCAGCTTAGCCATAGGGGCAACTAATGAAAAACTGTTTTTT. The full variable domain, completed using reference TRBV11-2 and TRBJ1-4, is EAGVAQSPRYKIIEKRQSVAFWCNPISGHATLYWYQQILGQGPKLLIQFQNNGVVDDSQLPKDRFSAERLKGVDSTLKIQPAKLEDSAVYLCASSLAIGATNEKLFFGSGTQLSVL.

This chain connects TRBV11-2 to TRBJ2-1; 7 bases line up with TRBD1. The CDR3 is made up of 11 amino acids. Germline CDR1 and CDR2: SGHAT and FQNNGV. Trimming cost V 4 bases and J 14 bases; bases outside gene matches: 5. The CDR3 spells CASSSRQGKFF. The CDR3 DNA reads as TGTGCCAGCAGCTCAAGACAGGGAAAGTTCTTC.

The chain couples TRBV6-4 to TRBJ2-3; 9 bases are a match to TRBD2. Unmatched junction bases numbered 2, after V lost 4 bases and J lost 3 bases. Germline CDR1 MRHNA, CDR2 SNTAGT. The CDR3 loop spans 14 amino acids. Written as DNA, the CDR3 is TGTGCCAGCAGTGTTAGCGGGAGTACAGATACGCAGTATTTT. Residues: CASSVSGSTDTQYF.

This chain links TRBV30 with TRBJ1-1; D is ambiguous. CDR1 is GTSNPN, CDR2 SVGIG, per germline (reference sequence). Trimming pared 8 bases from V and 3 bases from J, leaving 16 bases between. The CDR3 covers 13 residues. The chain's CDR3 is CALSRGRHTEAFF. DNA of the CDR3: TGTGCCCTCAGCCGAGGGAGGCACACTGAAGCTTTCTTT. Supplemented by reference TRBV30 and TRBJ1-1, the full variable domain reads SQTIHQWPATLVQPVGSPLSLECTVEGTSNPNLYWYRQAAGRGLQLLFYSVGIGQISSEVPQNLSASRPQDRQFILSSKKLLLSDSGFYLCALSRGRHTEAFFGQGTRLTVV.

The chain is built from TRBV7-9 and TRBJ1-4, with TRBD1 as a possible D gene (5 bases). The V end lost 5 bases, the J end lost 15 bases, and 16 bases lay between the germline ends. The germline V gene has CDR1 SEHNR and CDR2 FQNEAQ (reference sequence). This CDR3 is built from 12 residues. This chain's CDR3 is CASSLGEVNVFF. DNA of the CDR3: TGTGCCAGCAGCCTGGGGGAGGTTAACGTGTTTTTT.

The J gene is TRBJ2-1, the V gene TRBV13; TRBD1 matches 8 bases. V dropped 6 bases and J dropped 12; count of bases not matched to a gene: 7. The CDR3 has 12 amino acids. The V gene's germline CDR1 is PRHDT and CDR2 FYEKMQ (reference sequence). The CDR3 spells CASRRTGTGQFF. The DNA of the CDR3 is TGTGCCAGCAGGCGTACCGGGACAGGGCAGTTCTTC.

The chain combines TRBV6-4 with TRBJ2-7; D is perhaps TRBD2 (5 bases). The V end lost 4 bases, the J end lost 7 bases, and 14 bases lay between the germline ends. The CDR3 contains 13 residues. Per germline, CDR1 MRHNA and CDR2 SNTAGT. The CDR3 nucleotides read TGTGCCAGCAGTGGGCAAGCGGTATGGGAGCAGTACTTC. It encodes CASSGQAVWEQYF.

This rearrangement joins TRBV10-3 to TRBJ2-4; D not resolved. The CDR3 runs 19 residues. Germline CDR1 ENHRY, CDR2 SYGVKD. Trimming took 0 bases from V and 4 from J, leaving 22 bases between them. The CDR3, as DNA: TGTGCCATCAGTGAGTCATACGGGTTGGGTGGCGATTCAAAAAACATTCAGTACTTC. Protein sequence: CAISESYGLGGDSKNIQYF.

This chain links TRBV7-6 with TRBJ2-2; 10 nucleotides align to TRBD1. Germline V gives CDR1 SGHVS, CDR2 FNYEAQ. V was pared by 1 base and J by 4 bases, with 9 bases of the junction left unmatched. The CDR3 covers 18 residues. DNA of the CDR3: TGTGCCAGCAGCTTAGTCCCGGACAGGGGGAGCGGCACCGGGGAGCTGTTTTTT. Translating gives CASSLVPDRGSGTGELFF. Filled out from reference TRBV7-6 and TRBJ2-2, the complete variable domain reads GAGVSQSPRYKVTKRGQDVALRCDPISGHVSLYWYRQALGQGPEFLTYFNYEAQQDKSGLPNDRFSAERPEGSISTLTIQRTEQRDSAMYRCASSLVPDRGSGTGELFFGEGSRLTVL.

The chain is built from TRBV18 and TRBJ2-7; no definite D call. CDR3 size: 12 residues. V was cut by 5 bases and J by 4 bases, with 9 bases left in between. Germline CDR1 and CDR2: KGHSH and LQKENI. The chain's CDR3 is CASSTSGYEQYF. The CDR3 nucleotides are TGTGCCAGCTCAACAAGTGGTTACGAGCAGTACTTC.

The rearrangement uses TRBV6-5 and TRBJ2-2, with a weak D call TRBD2 (5 bases). CDR1 is MNHEY, CDR2 SVGAGI, per germline. Trimming cost V 8 bases and J 5 bases, with 9 bases left between them. The CDR3 runs 12 residues. CDR3 sequence reads: CASGRGTGELFF. In DNA form, the CDR3 reads TGTGCCAGCGGGAGAGGGACCGGGGAGCTGTTTTTT.